This TCR beta chain was found in a study of T cell responses to AZD1222 COVID-19 vaccine. Profiled with immunoSEQ multiplex PCR; TCRdb holds only in-frame clones, not every one. The sample contains tens of thousands of clones, roughly 87% of which appear only once. CDR3 length: 15 amino acids. Germline V gene sequence: CDR1 ENHRY, CDR2 SYGVKD. V gave up 0 bases and J gave up 1 base, with 8 bases separating them. The chain couples TRBV10-3 to TRBJ2-3, with TRBD2 as a possible D gene (6 bases). The TCR originated in an adult who received the AZD1222 COVID-19 vaccine. Sequenced here: peripheral blood, sampled 28 days after the second AZD1222 dose. The CDR3 bases are TGTGCCATCAGTGAGTCGGCTAGCGGCACAGATACGCAGTATTTT. Translation: CAISESASGTDTQYF.